The clone carrying this T cell receptor beta chain was observed a handful of times. Its antigen is as yet unknown. These data originate in a study of metastatic and nonmetastatic thyroid tumors. Patients underwent thyroid surgery, and none had received any treatment before it. In germline, CDR1 is KGHDR, CDR2 SFDVKD. The CDR3 has 15 residues. Trimming removed 7 bases at V and 4 bases at J, with 15 bases between. Methods used by the authors: For papillary thyroid cancer, a distant-metastasis classifier was constructed from CDR3 differences observed across clinicopathological groups. TCRdb re-called clones via MiXCR from the PCR reads. The V and J calls here are based on TCRdb, not the publication. The table lists some 16,000 clones, 26% of them singletons, with under 25% in the top ten. The study, taken as a whole, reports: A significant increase in TCR beta diversity was reportedly seen in malignant thyroid tumors relative to benign nodules, in blood and tumor.

Specimen: tumor tissue. This TCR was sampled from a female donor with papillary thyroid cancer or a benign thyroid nodule (not recorded which). Some clones in this sample may be carry-over from other donors' samples. The chain uses TRBV24-1 and TRBJ2-2; the D call may be TRBD1 or TRBD2 (5 bases each). The CDR3 nucleotides read TGTGCCACCAGCCTCCTTGGGACGAGCACCGGGGAGCTGTTTTTT. Protein: CATSLLGTSTGELFF.